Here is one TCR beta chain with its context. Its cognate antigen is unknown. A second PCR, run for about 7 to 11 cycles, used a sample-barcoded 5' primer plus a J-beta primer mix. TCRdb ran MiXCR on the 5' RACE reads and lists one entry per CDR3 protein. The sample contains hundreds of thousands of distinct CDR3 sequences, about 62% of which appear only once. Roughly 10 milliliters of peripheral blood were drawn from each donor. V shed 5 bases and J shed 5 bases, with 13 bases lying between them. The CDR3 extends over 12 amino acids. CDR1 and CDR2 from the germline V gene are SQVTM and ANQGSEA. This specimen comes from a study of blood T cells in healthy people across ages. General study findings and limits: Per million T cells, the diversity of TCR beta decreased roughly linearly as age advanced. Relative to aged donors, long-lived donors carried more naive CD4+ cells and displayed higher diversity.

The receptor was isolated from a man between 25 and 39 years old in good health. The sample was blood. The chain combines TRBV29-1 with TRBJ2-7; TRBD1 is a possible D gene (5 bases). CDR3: CSVRRESNEQYF. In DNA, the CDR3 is TGCAGCGTTCGCAGGGAAAGTAACGAGCAGTACTTC.